This TCR beta chain was recorded in a study of Ad26.COV2.S vaccination and SARS-CoV-2 variants. Trimming cost V 10 bases and J 1 base, with 14 bases left between them. CDR3 length: 13 amino acids. CDR1 and CDR2 from the germline V gene are MDHEN and SYDVKM. The sample's treatment: around 19 received Ad26.COV2.S at low or high dose, single or two shots; roughly 5 received placebo; per-sample allocation not given. Sampling was performed 63 days after the first vaccine or placebo injection. Sequenced by immunoSEQ multiplex PCR; TCRdb stores in-frame clones only, minus some. The data show hundreds of thousands of clones, 85% to 90% seen once.

Sequenced material: peripheral blood, taken in a trial of Ad26.COV2.S vaccine versus placebo. The TCR originated in a person between 18 and 59 years old who received the Ad26.COV2.S COVID-19 vaccine or a placebo. The chain has TRBV28 and TRBJ2-7, with D possibly matching TRBD1 (5 bases). The CDR3 DNA reads as TGTGCCACTCAGACAGAAGTATCCTACGAGCAGTACTTC. Protein: CATQTEVSYEQYF.